These T cell receptor beta chains were read from a single sample in a study of lymphopenia after photon versus proton radiotherapy. Method: immunoSEQ multiplex PCR; TCRdb's copy keeps in-frame clones and lacks some. The table has approximately 71,000 clones, roughly 90% seen once. The sample was peripheral blood, taken from a patient treated with photon-based radiotherapy. These receptors all stem from a woman between 65 and 79 years old with pancreatic cancer. Each CDR3 is given with its conserved first and last residue. D genes are given only for firm matches. Rows give clone size only sometimes, using once, few, many, or a class for an expanded clone.

V gene	D gene	clone size	J gene	CDR3 DNA	CDR3 protein
TRBV6-5	TRBD2	.	TRBJ2-1	TGTGCCAGCAACGGGAGGGCCGGTGAGCAGTTCTTC	CASNGRAGEQFF
TRBV21-1	.	few	TRBJ1-5	TGTGCCAGCAGCAAGGCGCAGGGAAGGCAGCCCCAGCATTTT	CASSKAQGRQPQHF
TRBV19	.	.	TRBJ1-3	TGTGCCAGTAGTATCGGACCGTTCTCTGGAAACACCATATATTTT	CASSIGPFSGNTIYF
TRBV21-1	.	.	TRBJ1-1	TGTGCCAGCAGCAAAGCGAAGGATTTCTTT	CASSKAKDFF
TRBV5-1	.	.	TRBJ2-7	TGCGCCAGCAGCGGGGACTCGCTCTCCTACGAGCAGTACTTC	CASSGDSLSYEQYF
TRBV19	.	.	TRBJ1-2	TGTGCCAGTAGTATTTTAGCAGAGACTAACTATGGCTACACCTTC	CASSILAETNYGYTF
TRBV30	.	.	TRBJ1-6	TGTGCCTGGAGTGTCGGGGGGACCTATAATTCACCCCTCCACTTT	CAWSVGGTYNSPLHF
TRBV28	TRBD1	.	TRBJ1-6	TGTGCCACCTCCCGACAGGGGGCTAATTCACCCCTCCACTTT	CATSRQGANSPLHF
TRBV25-1	.	.	TRBJ2-2	TGTGCCAGCAGTGAATCTTTAAGCGGAGCGAACACCGGGGAGCTGTTTTTT	CASSESLSGANTGELFF
TRBV19	.	once	TRBJ2-1	TGTGCCAGTAGTCGGAGGGGGGACTCATACAATGAGCAGTTCTTC	CASSRRGDSYNEQFF
TRBV5-1	.	.	TRBJ1-4	TGCGCCAGCAGCTTGGCCGAGGGCAACCATGAAAAACTGTTTTTT	CASSLAEGNHEKLFF
TRBV10-3	.	.	TRBJ1-5	TGTGCCATCAGTGAGTCGATCAATCAGCCCCAGCATTTT	CAISESINQPQHF
TRBV7-3	.	.	TRBJ2-2	TGTGCCAGCAGCGTGGGGACTCCCGGGACCGGGGAGCTGTTTTTT	CASSVGTPGTGELFF
TRBV11-1	.	.	TRBJ2-7	TGTGCCAGCAGCTTCCACGGGAGTCGAGACGAGCAGTACTTC	CASSFHGSRDEQYF
TRBV11-2	.	.	TRBJ1-1	TGTGCCAGCAGCTTAGACTGGGGAGGCACTGAAGCTTTCTTT	CASSLDWGGTEAFF
TRBV15	TRBD1	.	TRBJ2-7	TGTGCCACCAGCAGAGGGCCAGGACAGGACTACGAGCAGTACTTC	CATSRGPGQDYEQYF
TRBV9	TRBD2	.	TRBJ2-3	TGTGCCAGCAGCCCACAAGCGGGAGTAGATACGCAGTATTTT	CASSPQAGVDTQYF
TRBV10-3	.	.	TRBJ2-7	TGTGCCATCAGTGAGTCGCCAGGCCCCTACGAGCAGTACTTC	CAISESPGPYEQYF
TRBV4-2	.	.	TRBJ1-2	TGTGCCAGCAGCCAAGAAAGTGCAGGGGTTATCTATGGCTACACCTTC	CASSQESAGVIYGYTF
TRBV29-1	.	.	TRBJ1-3	TGCAGCGCCGCCAGCGTCAAGGACGGCTACTCTGGAAACACCATATATTTT	CSAASVKDGYSGNTIYF
TRBV7-2	.	.	TRBJ2-5	TGTGCCAGCACCGGGCGCGGGACGTTCGAGACCCAGTACTTC	CASTGRGTFETQYF
TRBV4-3	TRBD1	.	TRBJ1-1	TGCGCCAGCAGCGTTAGATTACAGGGGGCGGCTGAAGCTTTCTTT	CASSVRLQGAAEAFF
TRBV7-9	.	.	TRBJ1-1	TGTGCCAGCAGCCCGGGGGCTGGGAGCACTGAAGCTTTCTTT	CASSPGAGSTEAFF
TRBV7-2	.	.	TRBJ2-5	TGTGCCAGCAGCTTAGCGCGGGCGACTCAAGAGACCCAGTACTTC	CASSLARATQETQYF
TRBV7-2	.	.	TRBJ1-1	TGTGCCAGCAGCCCGGGGAGGGCAACTGAAGCTTTCTTT	CASSPGRATEAFF
TRBV29-1	.	.	TRBJ1-1	TGCAGCCCGAGAGGGGGAATTGACACTGAAGCTTTCTTT	CSPRGGIDTEAFF
TRBV27	TRBD1	.	TRBJ2-2	TGTGCCAGCAGCTTCGACAGGGTTAACGACACCGGGGAGCTGTTTTTT	CASSFDRVNDTGELFF
TRBV7-2	.	.	TRBJ1-5	TGTGCCAGCAGCCTCCAGGTTGGTTCCACTCAGCCCCAGCATTTT	CASSLQVGSTQPQHF
TRBV7-9	.	once	TRBJ1-1	TGTGCCAGCAGCTTAGCCCAGACAAGGGGTACTGAAGCTTTCTTT	CASSLAQTRGTEAFF
TRBV7-3	.	.	TRBJ2-7	TGTGCCAGCAGCTTAGACAGTGGGTCCTACGAGCAGTACTTC	CASSLDSGSYEQYF
TRBV5-6	.	.	TRBJ1-2	TGTGCCAGCAGCTCCGGACCCTCCAAATACTATGGCTACACCTTC	CASSSGPSKYYGYTF
TRBV4-3	TRBD1	.	TRBJ1-2	TGCGCCAGCAGCCAACTAGACAGGGCCGCAGATGGCTACACCTTC	CASSQLDRAADGYTF
TRBV30	.	.	TRBJ2-1	TGTGCCTGGAGTGGGGCCGCGACAGCGTACAATGAGCAGTTCTTC	CAWSGAATAYNEQFF
TRBV9	.	once	TRBJ1-3	TGTGCCAGCAGAGGAGAGGGTGGGTCTGGAAACACCATATATTTT	CASRGEGGSGNTIYF
TRBV19	TRBD2	once	TRBJ2-1	TGTGCCAGTAGTTACATGAGGACTGGGCGGGAGGGCCTTTTCTTC	CASSYMRTGREGLFF
TRBV5-1	.	.	TRBJ2-3	TGCGCCAGCAGCCCCGGTAGGGCGCGCGCGGATACGCAGTATTTT	CASSPGRARADTQYF
TRBV7-2	.	.	TRBJ2-7	TGTGCCAGCAGCTTAGAATCCTACGAGCAGTACTTC	CASSLESYEQYF
TRBV7-3	.	.	TRBJ2-1	TGTGCCAGCAGCTTTAGTGGGGCCCTCAATGAGCAGTTCTTC	CASSFSGALNEQFF
TRBV11-3	TRBD1	.	TRBJ2-3	TGTGCCAGCTCCTCTCCCGGGACAGGAAGTGATACGCAGTATTTT	CASSSPGTGSDTQYF
TRBV28	.	.	TRBJ2-7	TGTGCCAGCAGATCAAACGACTACGAGCAGTACTTC	CASRSNDYEQYF
TRBV6-6	.	.	TRBJ2-1	TGTGCCAGCAGTCCCGAGCGGGAGCAGTTCTTC	CASSPEREQFF
TRBV4-2	.	.	TRBJ1-1	TGTGCCAGCAGCCAAGATGGCCTTGAAGCTTTCTTT	CASSQDGLEAFF
TRBV4-1	.	.	TRBJ2-5	TGCGCCAGCAGCCGGTTACCCGGAGAGACCCAGTACTTC	CASSRLPGETQYF
TRBV5-1	TRBD1	.	TRBJ1-1	TGCGCCAGCAGCCAAACAGGGGCGAACACTGAAGCTTTCTTT	CASSQTGANTEAFF
TRBV19	.	.	TRBJ2-4	TGTGCCAGTACGTCGCTAGCCAAAAACATTCAGTACTTC	CASTSLAKNIQYF
TRBV11-3	TRBD1	.	TRBJ2-1	TGTGCCAGCAGCTTAGACCCCCCCCGTAGGGACAGGGTCTACAATGAGCAGTTCTTC	CASSLDPPRRDRVYNEQFF
TRBV7-9	.	.	TRBJ2-1	TGTGCCAGCAGCCGTGTAGTGCGAGTGGGGGGCAGGTCCTACAATGAGCAGTTCTTC	CASSRVVRVGGRSYNEQFF
TRBV6-5	TRBD2	.	TRBJ2-2	TGTGCCAGCAGTTACCTCGGGACTAGACGGAACGGGGAGCTGTTTTTT	CASSYLGTRRNGELFF
TRBV19	TRBD1	.	TRBJ2-6	TGTGCCAGTAGTTCCTCCCCCGGGACAGGGGGCTTTGGGGCCAACGTCCTGACTTTC	CASSSSPGTGGFGANVLTF
TRBV28	.	.	TRBJ2-3	TGTGCCAGCAGTGGTGTGAACACAGATACGCAGTATTTT	CASSGVNTDTQYF
TRBV10-3	TRBD2	.	TRBJ2-2	TGTGCCATCAGTCCCACGATACTAGCGGTAAACACCGGGGAGCTGTTTTTT	CAISPTILAVNTGELFF
TRBV7-9	.	.	TRBJ2-7	TGTGCCAGCAGCTTAAGCGTTTTTTCGGGTGGCGAGCAGTACTTC	CASSLSVFSGGEQYF
TRBV19	TRBD1	.	TRBJ1-5	TGTGCCAGTAGCCACTCTCCGGGACAGAGGGTCCGAAATCAGCCCCAGCATTTT	CASSHSPGQRVRNQPQHF
TRBV19	.	.	TRBJ1-3	TGTGCCAGTAGTCTCAGCTCTGGAAACACCATATATTTT	CASSLSSGNTIYF
TRBV5-4	TRBD1	once	TRBJ2-7	TGTGCCAGCAGCTTGGCAGGGGGCGCCGATGGCATCTACGAGCAGTACTTC	CASSLAGGADGIYEQYF
TRBV6-1	.	.	TRBJ2-1	TGTGCCAGCAGTGAACGGGCCGTCACCAACAATGAGCAGTTCTTC	CASSERAVTNNEQFF
TRBV7-7	.	.	TRBJ2-1	TGTGCTAGCAGCTTAGATGGGTTGAGTGAGCAGTTCTTC	CASSLDGLSEQFF
TRBV11-2	.	.	TRBJ1-4	TGTGCCACCGGCCGATTAGAAGGGAGGCTTAGACCAACTAATGAAAAACTGTTTTTT	CATGRLEGRLRPTNEKLFF
TRBV28	.	once	TRBJ1-4	TGTGCCAGCAGTAAGTCGCTGGGGCAAGCTAATGAAAAACTGTTTTTT	CASSKSLGQANEKLFF
TRBV27	.	.	TRBJ2-5	TGTGCCAGCAGTTTAGGGAACCAAGAGACCCAGTACTTC	CASSLGNQETQYF